These 12 T cell receptor beta chains originate from one sample sequenced in a study. TCRdb used MiXCR to reprocess the 5' RACE reads, holding one entry per CDR3 protein. The data hold about 54,000 distinct CDR3 sequences, with 17% observed a single time. Material for sequencing was naive CD4+ T cells sorted from blood. The subset here: naive CD4+ T cells, CD4+CD45RA+CD25-. The receptors originated from a female donor with breast cancer.

This clonotype was observed a few times. The rearrangement links TRBV4-3 to TRBJ2-7; weak D call: TRBD1 (6 bases). V was pared by 3 bases and J by 6 bases, with 18 bases between. This CDR3 contains 15 residues. The germline V gene has CDR1 LGHNA and CDR2 YSLEER. The CDR3 region has the DNA TGCGCCAGCAGCCACTCCCGGACAGCGTACGGCGAGCAGTACTTC. Its translation: CASSHSRTAYGEQYF.

The chain links TRBV24-1 to TRBJ2-3, with unresolved D. The V gene's germline CDR1 is KGHDR and CDR2 SFDVKD. V lost 4 bases to trimming and J lost 1 base, with 8 bases between them. The CDR3 loop spans 14 amino acids. CDR3 bases: TGTGCCACCAGTGACCGTTTAGGCACAGATACGCAGTATTTT. Translated, it gives CATSDRLGTDTQYF.

The rearrangement joins TRBV7-2 to TRBJ2-1, with 7 positions matching TRBD2. The germline V gene has CDR1 SGHTA and CDR2 FQGNSA. Losses at the gene ends were 1 base for V and 3 bases for J; bases not matched to a gene: 12. The CDR3 is 18 amino acids. CDR3 residues: CASSLERLAVHNYNEQFF. Written as DNA, the CDR3 is TGTGCCAGCAGCTTAGAGCGCCTAGCGGTCCATAACTACAATGAGCAGTTCTTC.

Points on this clonotype: A much larger clone differs from this one at a single base, so this may be a read error. The rearrangement uses TRBV20-1 and TRBJ2-1; TRBD2 is a possible D gene (5 bases). The V gene's germline CDR1 is DFQATT and CDR2 SNEGSKA (reference sequence). CDR3 size: 14 residues. In DNA form, the CDR3 reads TGCAGTGCCCCCCGCCCCGGGAACTACAAGGAGCAGTTCTTC. Translated: CSAPRPGNYKEQFF.

The rearrangement uses TRBV20-1 and TRBJ1-2; 11 bases line up with TRBD1. This CDR3 has 11 amino acids. The germline V gene has CDR1 DFQATT and CDR2 SNEGSKA (reference sequence). J lost 6 bases, V lost 6 bases, and 0 bases had no gene match. CDR3 nucleotides: TGCAGTGCGGGACAGGGGGATGGCTACACCTTC. The encoded protein is CSAGQGDGYTF.

This sequence joins TRBV12-3 or TRBV12-4 and TRBJ2-1, with TRBD2 matching 7 bases. V dropped 6 bases and J dropped 9; count of bases not matched to a gene: 14. CDR3 length: 15 amino acids. In nucleotides, the CDR3 is TGTGCCAGCAGAAAGGAGGGAGGGCCCTCGGGTGAGCAGTTCTTC. It translates to CASRKEGGPSGEQFF.

The rearrangement uses TRBV20-1 and TRBJ1-5; TRBD1 is a possible D gene (5 bases). The germline V gene has CDR1 DFQATT and CDR2 SNEGSKA (reference sequence). Trimming stripped 5 bases from V and 2 bases from J, with 7 bases between. There are 12 residues in the CDR3. The CDR3 bases are TGCAGTGCTCAAGGGGGCAATCAGCCCCAGCATTTT. Protein product: CSAQGGNQPQHF.

The genes are TRBV29-1 and TRBJ2-1; 10 bases align to TRBD2. The ends lost 7 bases at V and 6 bases at J; junction bases unmatched: 9. The CDR3 has 14 amino acids. CDR1 SQVTM and CDR2 ANQGSEA come from the germline V gene. CDR3 nucleotides: TGCAGCGCCCGTCTAGCGGGAGTGCGCAATGAGCAGTTCTTC. Protein sequence: CSARLAGVRNEQFF.

The chain links TRBV5-1 to TRBJ2-2; 10 nucleotides match TRBD1. Losses at the gene ends were 3 bases for V and 5 bases for J; bases not matched to a gene: 4. The germline CDR1 and CDR2 sequences are SGHRS and YFSETQ. There are 15 residues in the CDR3. In DNA, the CDR3 is TGCGCCAGCAGCTCGCGGGACAGGGGAACCGGGGAGCTGTTTTTT. Protein sequence: CASSSRDRGTGELFF.

This clonotype turned up a few times. The rearrangement uses TRBV11-3 and TRBJ2-7, with D uncertain. Germline CDR1 and CDR2: SGHNT and YENEEA. The CDR3 length is 16 residues. V lost 1 base and J lost 0, with 13 bases in between. The CDR3 spells CASSLGFGASSYEQYF. The CDR3 DNA reads as TGTGCCAGCAGCTTAGGGTTCGGCGCGAGCTCCTACGAGCAGTACTTC.

This clonotype was observed at least ten times. J is TRBJ2-3 and V is TRBV4-2; D assignment may be TRBD1 or TRBD2 (6 bases each). The CDR3 contains 15 residues. CDR1 is LGHNA and CDR2 is YNFKEQ in the germline V gene. Deletions cut 0 bases from V and 3 bases from J, with 10 bases between. CDR3 in DNA: TGTGCCAGCAGCCAAGAAGGGGGGTATACAGATACGCAGTATTTT. Translation: CASSQEGGYTDTQYF.

To note about this clonotype: A junction end diverges from the germline sequence, so it may reflect a read error. CDR3 residues: CASSLRGQGLSSSDEQYF. The CDR3 DNA reads TGTGCCAGCAGCTTGCGAGGACAGGGTTTATCAAGCTCCGACGAGCAGTACTTC. The J gene is TRBJ2-7, the V gene TRBV5-1, with 8 bases aligning to TRBD1. CDR3 size: 18 residues. CDR1 is SGHRS and CDR2 is YFSETQ in the germline V gene.